Each of the 25 T cell receptor beta chains below was sequenced from the same sample in a study of Ad26.COV2.S vaccination and SARS-CoV-2 variants. This table comes from immunoSEQ multiplex PCR, and its TCRdb copy is limited to in-frame clones, with some not included. Among approximately 300,000 clones listed, around 84% were seen once. Treatment defined: roughly 18 received Ad26.COV2.S at low or high dose, single or two shots; roughly five received placebo; per-sample allocation not given. Sampling was performed 63 days after the first vaccine or placebo injection. Sequencing used peripheral blood, obtained in a trial of Ad26.COV2.S vaccine versus placebo. The receptors derive from a person between 18 and 65 years old who received the Ad26.COV2.S COVID-19 vaccine or a placebo.

CDR3 coding DNA: TGTGCCAGCAGCCGGGGGTCCCGGGGAATGGAAGTATCAGGCGAGCAGTACTTC. It yields the protein CASSRGSRGMEVSGEQYF. The chain has TRBV21-1 and TRBJ2-7; no DNA check was done on the table's D call, TRBD2. TRBV21-1 is a pseudogene. The CDR3 consists of 18 residues.

This clone appeared a single time. The chain employs TRBV18 and TRBJ1-2; 7 bases match TRBD1. From germline, CDR1 is KGHSH and CDR2 LQKENI. CDR3 length: 15 amino acids. V trimming: 2 bases; J trimming: 8 bases; junction bases outside the gene matches: 11. This chain's CDR3 is CASSPNKVQGSGYTF. The CDR3 DNA follows: TGTGCCAGCTCACCAAATAAGGTACAGGGGAGCGGCTACACCTTC.

The gene calls are TRBV19 and TRBJ2-3, with a possible D match to TRBD1 (6 bases). The V gene's germline CDR1 is LNHDA and CDR2 SQIVND (reference sequence). Trimming shortened V by 7 bases and J by 0 bases, and 14 bases separated the two germline ends. The CDR3 length is 15 residues. The CDR3 protein is CASMPQGSSTDTQYF. For the CDR3, the DNA is TGTGCCAGTATGCCACAGGGATCTAGCACAGATACGCAGTATTTT.

V and J are TRBV2 and TRBJ2-7; D unclear. Germline V lookup: CDR1 SNHLY, CDR2 FYNNEI. The V end was cut by 7 bases, the J end by 0 bases, with 13 bases between. The CDR3 totals 14 residues. The CDR3 is CASTTMGYSYEQYF. DNA for the CDR3: TGTGCCAGCACCACCATGGGTTACTCCTACGAGCAGTACTTC. Complete variable domain (other parts from reference TRBV2 and TRBJ2-7): EPEVTQTPSHQVTQMGQEVILRCVPISNHLYFYWYRQILGQKVEFLVSFYNNEISEKSEIFDDQFSVERPDGSNFTLKIRSTKLEDSAMYFCASTTMGYSYEQYFGPGTRLTVT.

J is TRBJ2-1 and V is TRBV5-4, with 8 bases fitting TRBD1. CDR1 and CDR2 from the germline V gene are SGHNT and YYREEE (reference sequence). This CDR3 has 13 amino acids. With 1 base clipped from V and 9 bases from J, the junction kept 3 bases outside the gene matches. The CDR3 coding sequence is TGTGCCAGCAGCTTGCAGGGGGCGACTGAGCAGTTCTTC. Its protein product is CASSLQGATEQFF.

The chain employs TRBV9 and TRBJ1-6; the D gene is possibly TRBD1 (5 bases). The CDR3 covers 15 residues. V was clipped by 2 bases and J by 5 bases, with 11 bases between them. Germline-derived CDR1 and CDR2 are SGDLS and YYNGEE. In nucleotides, the CDR3 is TGTGCCAGCAGCGTTTCCGACAGTCATAATTCACCCCTCCACTTT. As protein: CASSVSDSHNSPLHF.

V gene TRBV5-4 combines with J gene TRBJ1-2, with D unresolved. Germline V gene data show CDR1 as SGHNT and CDR2 as YYREEE (reference sequence). This CDR3 has 14 residues. Trimming took off 0 bases at V and 4 bases at J, with 10 bases between the two ends. CDR3 sequence (DNA): TGTGCCAGCAGCTTGGAAGTGGGTACCTATGGCTACACCTTC. Its translation is CASSLEVGTYGYTF. The whole variable domain, remainder taken from reference TRBV5-4 and TRBJ1-2, is ETGVTQSPTHLIKTRGQQVTLRCSSQSGHNTVSWYQQALGQGPQFIFQYYREEENGRGNFPPRFSGLQFPNYSSELNVNALELDDSALYLCASSLEVGTYGYTFGSGTRLTVV.

The chain carries TRBV5-1 and TRBJ1-2; 9 positions match TRBD1. Germline CDR1 and CDR2: SGHRS and YFSETQ. The length of the CDR3 is 13 residues. The trim removed 0 bases at V and 6 bases at J, leaving 0 bases unmatched. The CDR3 sequence: CASSLGQGDGYTF. Written as DNA, the CDR3 is TGCGCCAGCAGCTTGGGACAGGGGGATGGCTACACCTTC.

This clone came up once. The V gene is TRBV5-1, the J gene TRBJ2-1, with 11 positions matching TRBD2. The V gene's germline CDR1 is SGHRS and CDR2 YFSETQ. Germline trimming cut 0 bases from V and 10 bases from J; bases unmatched to any gene: 6. There are 15 residues in the CDR3. For the CDR3, the DNA is TGCGCCAGCAGCTTGGACGCTAGCGGGGGGCGGGAGCAGTTCTTC. Translation: CASSLDASGGREQFF. The entire variable domain, with the rest obtained from reference TRBV5-1 and TRBJ2-1, is as follows: KAGVTQTPRYLIKTRGQQVTLSCSPISGHRSVSWYQQTPGQGLQFLFEYFSETQRNKGNFPGRFSGRQFSNSRSEMNVSTLELGDSALYLCASSLDASGGREQFFGPGTRLTVL.

The genes are TRBV5-6 and TRBJ2-3; D is possibly TRBD1 (6 bases). The V end was cut by 0 bases, the J end by 2 bases, with 13 bases between. Germline V gives CDR1 SGHDT, CDR2 YYEEEE. The CDR3 covers 16 residues. The CDR3 reads CASSLAVRGYTDTQYF. The CDR3 coding sequence is TGTGCCAGCAGCTTGGCTGTCAGGGGATACACAGATACGCAGTATTTT. Complete variable domain (other parts from reference TRBV5-6 and TRBJ2-3): DAGVTQSPTHLIKTRGQQVTLRCSPKSGHDTVSWYQQALGQGPQFIFQYYEEEERQRGNFPDRFSGHQFPNYSSELNVNALLLGDSALYLCASSLAVRGYTDTQYFGPGTRLTVL.

This clone has only one observation. V gene TRBV11-3 combines with J gene TRBJ2-2; no firm D call. The CDR3 is made up of 18 amino acids. CDR1 and CDR2 (germline): SGHNT, YENEEA. Trimming cost V 5 bases and J 1 base, with 20 bases left between them. CDR3 residues: CASSENVGSWGNTGELFF. CDR3 in DNA: TGTGCCAGCAGCGAAAATGTCGGCTCTTGGGGGAACACCGGGGAGCTGTTTTTT.

This rearrangement joins TRBV7-2 to TRBJ1-2; TRBD1 matches at 7 bases. The CDR3 has 13 residues. V gave up 5 bases and J gave up 8 bases; unmatched junction bases: 8. CDR1 is SGHTA, CDR2 FQGNSA, per germline. Here the CDR3 reads CASSTRQGSGYTF. In DNA form, the CDR3 reads TGTGCCAGCAGCACGCGACAGGGATCAGGCTACACCTTC.

The rearrangement links TRBV7-9 to TRBJ1-1; TRBD1 is a possible D gene (5 bases). V was clipped by 0 bases and J by 1 base, with 12 bases between them. Germline CDR1 is SEHNR and CDR2 is FQNEAQ (reference sequence). The length of the CDR3 is 16 residues. The chain's CDR3 is CASSLAGTAENTEAFF. CDR3 DNA sequence: TGTGCCAGCAGCTTAGCCGGGACGGCTGAGAACACTGAAGCTTTCTTT.

Only a few counts were recorded for this clone. Here the CDR3 reads CASSLIGGRDTGELFF. The DNA of the CDR3 is TGTGCCAGTAGTCTGATCGGGGGCCGGGACACCGGGGAGCTGTTTTTT. The J gene is TRBJ2-2, the V gene TRBV19; D possibly matches TRBD1 or TRBD2 (6 bases each). Trimming shortened V by 5 bases and J by 3 bases, and 16 bases separated the two germline ends. This CDR3 region has 16 residues. From germline, CDR1 is LNHDA and CDR2 SQIVND (reference sequence).

This clone was found once. The chain joins TRBV6-2 or TRBV6-3 to TRBJ1-2; the D gene is possibly TRBD1 (5 bases). The CDR3 extends over 12 amino acids. V lost 5 bases, J lost 8 bases, and 12 bases lay in between. Germline values: CDR1 MNHEY, CDR2 SVGEGT. CDR3 DNA: TGTGCCAGCAGTCAGGGACTTAGGGGCTACACCTTC. It specifies CASSQGLRGYTF.

This clone appeared a few times. This rearrangement joins TRBV6-2 or TRBV6-3 to TRBJ1-1, with D tentatively TRBD1 (5 bases). The CDR3 has 14 residues. Germline assignment: CDR1 MNHEY and CDR2 SVGEGT. Trimming left V 4 bases short and J 3 bases short, with 12 bases between. In DNA form, the CDR3 reads TGTGCCAGCAGTTCTGGTCTGGGGGACACTGAAGCTTTCTTT. Protein: CASSSGLGDTEAFF.

V usage is TRBV10-3 and J usage is TRBJ2-7, with D perhaps assigned TRBD1 or TRBD2 (6 bases each). Trimming pared 8 bases from V and 4 bases from J, leaving 9 bases between. CDR1 and CDR2 (germline): ENHRY, SYGVKD. This CDR3 contains 11 residues. The CDR3 DNA reads TGTGCCATCGGAGGGGGATACGAGCAGTACTTC. It codes for CAIGGGYEQYF.

The CDR3: CASNTRDSFRGYTF. For the CDR3, the DNA is TGTGCCAGCAACACCCGGGACAGTTTTCGCGGCTACACCTTC. The rearrangement joins TRBV7-2 to TRBJ1-2; 7 bases agree with TRBD1. Germline-derived CDR1 and CDR2 are SGHTA and FQGNSA. V lost 7 bases and J lost 8; bases outside the gene matches: 13. This CDR3 spans 14 amino acids.

The chain uses TRBV12-5 and TRBJ2-5; 11 positions agree with TRBD1. Per the germline V gene, CDR1 is LGHNT and CDR2 is FRNRAP. Losses at the gene ends were 4 bases for V and 5 bases for J; bases not matched to a gene: 6. The CDR3 totals 15 residues. The CDR3 reads CASGSGQGAQETQYF. For the CDR3, the DNA is TGTGCTAGTGGTTCAGGACAGGGGGCGCAGGAGACCCAGTACTTC.

V is TRBV6-2 or TRBV6-3 and J is TRBJ1-2; a weak D match, TRBD1 (5 bases). This CDR3 comprises 16 residues. Germline CDR1 reads MNHEY; CDR2 reads SVGEGT. Between the trimmed V and J ends, which lost 5 bases and 4 bases, there was a span of 20 bases. Written as DNA, the CDR3 is TGTGCCAGCAGTCAAGGGACGCTCCTCAACATCTATGGCTACACCTTC. Its translation is CASSQGTLLNIYGYTF.

The rearrangement links TRBV3-1 (or the pseudogene TRBV3-2) to TRBJ2-1; 8 bases line up with TRBD2. This CDR3 has 18 amino acids. V lost 1 base and J lost 2; bases outside the gene matches: 10. CDR1 is LGHDT, CDR2 YNNKEL, per germline (reference sequence). The CDR3 spells CASSQVNSGRGAYNEQFF. CDR3 DNA: TGTGCCAGCAGCCAAGTCAATAGCGGGCGGGGGGCCTACAATGAGCAGTTCTTC.

This clone was seen once. The chain combines TRBV6-2 or TRBV6-3 with TRBJ2-7; 8 bases line up with TRBD1. Trimming took 4 bases from V and 0 from J; bases not matched to a gene: 14. The CDR3 is 18 residues long. CDR1 and CDR2 (germline): MNHEY, SVGEGT. The CDR3 DNA is TGTGCCAGCAGTTCCCTCATTTACCGGGACAGGCCCTCCTACGAGCAGTACTTC. Translated: CASSSLIYRDRPSYEQYF.

The chain uses TRBV19 and TRBJ2-5; TRBD1 matches at 7 bases. V trimming: 9 bases; J trimming: 5 bases; junction bases outside the gene matches: 9. There are 13 residues in the CDR3. Germline CDR1 reads LNHDA; CDR2 reads SQIVND (reference sequence). CDR3: CARRNRGRETQYF. The CDR3 DNA reads TGTGCCAGAAGAAACAGGGGACGGGAGACCCAGTACTTC.

CDR3 sequence: CASSKRETNTGELFF. CDR3 nucleotide sequence: TGCGCCAGCAGTAAGCGGGAGACGAACACCGGGGAGCTGTTTTTT. The chain combines TRBV5-1 with TRBJ2-2; TRBD2 aligns across 8 bases. The ends lost 5 bases at V and 0 bases at J; junction bases unmatched: 3. This CDR3 comprises 15 residues. In germline, CDR1 is SGHRS, CDR2 YFSETQ.

This chain links TRBV18 with TRBJ1-5; tentative D call: TRBD1 (5 bases). CDR1 is KGHSH, CDR2 LQKENI, per germline. The CDR3 spans 13 residues. Trimming shortened V by 3 bases and J by 9 bases, and 12 bases separated the two germline ends. CDR3 sequence reads: CASSPGGDRPQHF. The CDR3 DNA reads as TGTGCCAGCTCACCGGGGGGGGATCGGCCCCAGCATTTT.